One TCR beta chain is described in this entry. The sample belongs to a study of blood T cell repertoires in COVID-19. Study details: Collection of acute and convalescent COVID-19 samples took place in the United States, Italy and Spain. PBMCs, B-cell-depleted T cells, or T cells provided the cDNA or gDNA that made up the material.

This CDR3 is built from 16 residues. Trimming at V came to 3 bases and at J to 4 bases, leaving 12 bases not matched to a gene. Germline CDR1 and CDR2: SGDLS and YYNGEE. In the authors' workflow: Amplifying reference gene primers gave estimates of nucleated cell counts. This table comes from immunoSEQ multiplex PCR, and its TCRdb copy is limited to in-frame clones, with some not included. V and J calls plus clone size are reproduced from that table; the DNA served to infer D and trimming. The repertoire holds around 260,000 clones, 86% seen once, with around 9.5% in the top ten. The chain employs TRBV9 and TRBJ1-2, with 7 bases aligning to TRBD1. The clonotype comes from a man between 40 and 49 years old who had recovered from COVID-19. Sequences were obtained from peripheral blood. The CDR3 loop reads CASSAGAGQALYGYTF. DNA for the CDR3: TGTGCCAGCAGCGCTGGCGCAGGACAGGCCCTCTATGGCTACACCTTC.